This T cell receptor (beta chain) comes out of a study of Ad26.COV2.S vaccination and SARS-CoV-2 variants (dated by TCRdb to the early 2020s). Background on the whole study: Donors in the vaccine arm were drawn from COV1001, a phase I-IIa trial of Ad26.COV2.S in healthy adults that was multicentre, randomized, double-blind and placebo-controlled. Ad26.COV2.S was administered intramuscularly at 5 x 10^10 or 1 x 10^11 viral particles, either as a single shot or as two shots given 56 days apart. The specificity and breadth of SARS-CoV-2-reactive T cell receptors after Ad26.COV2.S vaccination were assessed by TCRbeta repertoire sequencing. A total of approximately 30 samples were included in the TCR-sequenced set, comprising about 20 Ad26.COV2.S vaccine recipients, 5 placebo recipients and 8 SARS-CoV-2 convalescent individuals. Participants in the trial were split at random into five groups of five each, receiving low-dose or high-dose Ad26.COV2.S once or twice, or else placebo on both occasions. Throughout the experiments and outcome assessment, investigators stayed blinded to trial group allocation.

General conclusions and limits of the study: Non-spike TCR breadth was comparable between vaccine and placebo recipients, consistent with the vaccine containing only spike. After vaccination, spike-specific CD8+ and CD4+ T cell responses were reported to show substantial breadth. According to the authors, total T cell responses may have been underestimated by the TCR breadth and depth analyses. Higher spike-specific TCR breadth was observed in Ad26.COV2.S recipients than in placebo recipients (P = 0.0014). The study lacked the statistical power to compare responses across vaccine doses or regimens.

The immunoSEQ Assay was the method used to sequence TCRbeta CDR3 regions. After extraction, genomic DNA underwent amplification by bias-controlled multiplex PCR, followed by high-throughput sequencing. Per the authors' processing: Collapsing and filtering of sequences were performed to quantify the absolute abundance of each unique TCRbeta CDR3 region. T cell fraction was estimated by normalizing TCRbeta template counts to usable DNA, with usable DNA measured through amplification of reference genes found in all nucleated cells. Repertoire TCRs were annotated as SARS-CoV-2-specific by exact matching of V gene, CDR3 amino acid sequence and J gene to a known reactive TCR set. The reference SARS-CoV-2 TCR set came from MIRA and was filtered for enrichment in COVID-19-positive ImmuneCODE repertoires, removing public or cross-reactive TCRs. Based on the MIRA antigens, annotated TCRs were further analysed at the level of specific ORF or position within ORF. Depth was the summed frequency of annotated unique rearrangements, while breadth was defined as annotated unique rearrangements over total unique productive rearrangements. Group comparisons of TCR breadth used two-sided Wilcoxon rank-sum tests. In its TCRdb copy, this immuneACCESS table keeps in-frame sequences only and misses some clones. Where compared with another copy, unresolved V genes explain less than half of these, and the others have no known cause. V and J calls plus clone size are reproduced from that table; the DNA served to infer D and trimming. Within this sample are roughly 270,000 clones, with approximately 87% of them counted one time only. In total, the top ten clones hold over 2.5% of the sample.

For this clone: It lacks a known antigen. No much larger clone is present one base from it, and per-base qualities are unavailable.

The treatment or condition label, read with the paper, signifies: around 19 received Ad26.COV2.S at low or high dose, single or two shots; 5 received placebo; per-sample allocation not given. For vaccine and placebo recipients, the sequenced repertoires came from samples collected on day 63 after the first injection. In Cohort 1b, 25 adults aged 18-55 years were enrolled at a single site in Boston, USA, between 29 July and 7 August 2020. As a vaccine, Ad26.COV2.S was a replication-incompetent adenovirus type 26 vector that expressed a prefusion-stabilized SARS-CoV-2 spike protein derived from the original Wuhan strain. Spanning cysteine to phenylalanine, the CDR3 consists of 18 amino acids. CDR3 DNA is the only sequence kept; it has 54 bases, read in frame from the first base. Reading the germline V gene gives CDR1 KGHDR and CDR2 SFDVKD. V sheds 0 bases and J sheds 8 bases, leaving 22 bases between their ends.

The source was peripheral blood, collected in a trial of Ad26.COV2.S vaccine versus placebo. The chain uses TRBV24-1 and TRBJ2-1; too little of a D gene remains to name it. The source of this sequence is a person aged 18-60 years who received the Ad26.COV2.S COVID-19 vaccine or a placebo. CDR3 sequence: CATSDLGFGTQDRDEQFF. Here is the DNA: TGTGCCACCAGTGATTTGGGGTTCGGCACTCAGGATCGGGATGAGCAGTTCTTC.